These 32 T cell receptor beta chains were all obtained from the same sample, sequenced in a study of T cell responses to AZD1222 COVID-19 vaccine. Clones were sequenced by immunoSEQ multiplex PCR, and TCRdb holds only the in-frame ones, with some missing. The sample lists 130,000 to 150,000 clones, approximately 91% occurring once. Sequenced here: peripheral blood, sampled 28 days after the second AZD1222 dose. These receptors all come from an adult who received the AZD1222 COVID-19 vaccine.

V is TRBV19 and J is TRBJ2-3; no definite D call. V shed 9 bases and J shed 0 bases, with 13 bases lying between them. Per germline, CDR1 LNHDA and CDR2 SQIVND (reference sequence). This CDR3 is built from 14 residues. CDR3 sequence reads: CASRHPGSTDTQYF. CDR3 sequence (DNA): TGTGCCAGCCGACACCCCGGAAGCACAGATACGCAGTATTTT.

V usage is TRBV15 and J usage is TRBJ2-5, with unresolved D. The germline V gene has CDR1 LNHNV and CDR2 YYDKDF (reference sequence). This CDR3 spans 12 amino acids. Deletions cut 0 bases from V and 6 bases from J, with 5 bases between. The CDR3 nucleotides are TGTGCCACCAGCAGAGATGGGCAGACCCAGTACTTC. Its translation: CATSRDGQTQYF.

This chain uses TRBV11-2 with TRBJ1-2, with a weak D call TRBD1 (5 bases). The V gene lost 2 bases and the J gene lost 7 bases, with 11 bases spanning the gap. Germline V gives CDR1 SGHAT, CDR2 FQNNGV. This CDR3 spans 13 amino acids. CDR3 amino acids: CASSLRGLLGYTF. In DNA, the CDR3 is TGTGCCAGCAGCTTAAGGGGATTACTTGGCTACACCTTC.

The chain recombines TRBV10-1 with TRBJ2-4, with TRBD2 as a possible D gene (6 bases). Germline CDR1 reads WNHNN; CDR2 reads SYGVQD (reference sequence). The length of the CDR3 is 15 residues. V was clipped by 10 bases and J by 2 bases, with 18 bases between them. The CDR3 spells CAITDWGDTKNIQYF. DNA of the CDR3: TGCGCCATCACCGACTGGGGGGATACCAAAAACATTCAGTACTTC.

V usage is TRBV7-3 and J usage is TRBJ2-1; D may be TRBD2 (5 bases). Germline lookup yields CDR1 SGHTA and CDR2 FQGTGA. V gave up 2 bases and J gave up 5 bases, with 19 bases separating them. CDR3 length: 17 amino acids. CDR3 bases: TGTGCCAGCAGCTTATTAGCGACGCGTGGACCCAACAATGAGCAGTTCTTC. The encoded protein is CASSLLATRGPNNEQFF.

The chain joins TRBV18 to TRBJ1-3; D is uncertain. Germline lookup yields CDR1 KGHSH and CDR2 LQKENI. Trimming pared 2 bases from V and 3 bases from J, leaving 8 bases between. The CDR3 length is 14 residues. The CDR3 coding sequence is TGTGCCAGCTCACCAGCGACTGATGGAAACACCATATATTTT. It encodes CASSPATDGNTIYF.

The CDR3 region has the DNA TGTGCCAGCAGCTTACAAACTAGTTCTCACGGGGAGCTGTTTTTT. The encoded protein is CASSLQTSSHGELFF. The chain links TRBV7-2 to TRBJ2-2; possible D gene TRBD2, 5 bases. The germline V gene has CDR1 SGHTA and CDR2 FQGNSA. Trimming pared 2 bases from V and 7 bases from J, leaving 14 bases between. The CDR3 is 15 residues long.

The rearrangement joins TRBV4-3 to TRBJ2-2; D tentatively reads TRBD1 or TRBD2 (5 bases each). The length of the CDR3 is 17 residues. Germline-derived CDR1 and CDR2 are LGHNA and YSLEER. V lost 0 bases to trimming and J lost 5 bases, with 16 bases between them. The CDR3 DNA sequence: TGCGCCAGCAGCCAAGAGGCGGCCTCCGAGGGGACCGGGGAGCTGTTTTTT. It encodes CASSQEAASEGTGELFF.

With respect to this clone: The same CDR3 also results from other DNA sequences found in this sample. In DNA form, the CDR3 reads TGTGCCAGTAGTATAGGATGGGCGAGCAATCAGCCCCAGCATTTT. As protein: CASSIGWASNQPQHF. V gene TRBV19 combines with J gene TRBJ1-5; no definite D call. The V gene's germline CDR1 is LNHDA and CDR2 SQIVND (reference sequence). This CDR3 is built from 15 residues. V lost 1 base and J 1 base, leaving 8 bases between the germline ends.

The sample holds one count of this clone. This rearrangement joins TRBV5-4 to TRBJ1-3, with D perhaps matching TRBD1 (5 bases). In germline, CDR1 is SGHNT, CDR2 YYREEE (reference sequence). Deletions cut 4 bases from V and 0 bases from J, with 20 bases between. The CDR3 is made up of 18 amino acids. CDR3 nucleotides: TGTGCCAGCAGCGTAGCCCCGGGACTTATATACTCTGGAAACACCATATATTTT. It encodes CASSVAPGLIYSGNTIYF.

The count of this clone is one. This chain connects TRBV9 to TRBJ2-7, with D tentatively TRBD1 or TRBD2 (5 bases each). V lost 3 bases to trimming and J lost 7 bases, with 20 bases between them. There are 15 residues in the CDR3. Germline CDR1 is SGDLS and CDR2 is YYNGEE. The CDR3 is CASSGTGTPLGEQYF. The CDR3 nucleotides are TGTGCCAGCAGCGGGACCGGGACGCCCTTGGGGGAGCAGTACTTC. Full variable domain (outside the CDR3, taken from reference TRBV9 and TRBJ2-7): DSGVTQTPKHLITATGQRVTLRCSPRSGDLSVYWYQQSLDQGLQFLIQYYNGEERAKGNILERFSAQQFPDLHSELNLSSLELGDSALYFCASSGTGTPLGEQYFGPGTRLTVT.

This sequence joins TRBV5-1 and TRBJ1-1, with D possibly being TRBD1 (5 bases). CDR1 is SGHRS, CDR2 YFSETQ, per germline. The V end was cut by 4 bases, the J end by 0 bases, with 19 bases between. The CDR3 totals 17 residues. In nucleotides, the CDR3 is TGCGCCAGCAGCCCCTCACGGGGGGGGATATTGAACACTGAAGCTTTCTTT. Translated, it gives CASSPSRGGILNTEAFF.

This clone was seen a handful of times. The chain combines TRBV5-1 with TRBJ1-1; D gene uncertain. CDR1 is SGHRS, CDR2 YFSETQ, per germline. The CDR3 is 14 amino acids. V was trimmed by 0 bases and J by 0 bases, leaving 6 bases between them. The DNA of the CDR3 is TGCGCCAGCAGCTTGGATGCGGTGAACACTGAAGCTTTCTTT. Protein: CASSLDAVNTEAFF.

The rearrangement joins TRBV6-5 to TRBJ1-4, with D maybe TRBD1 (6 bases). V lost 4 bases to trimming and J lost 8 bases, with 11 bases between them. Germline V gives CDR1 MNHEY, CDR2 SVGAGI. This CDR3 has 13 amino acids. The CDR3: CASSSGGSEKLFF. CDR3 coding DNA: TGTGCCAGCAGTTCTGGGGGCTCCGAAAAACTGTTTTTT.

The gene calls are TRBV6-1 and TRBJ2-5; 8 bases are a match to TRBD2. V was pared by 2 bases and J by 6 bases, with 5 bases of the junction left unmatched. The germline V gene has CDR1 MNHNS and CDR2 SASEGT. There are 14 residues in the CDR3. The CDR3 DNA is TGTGCCAGCAGTGAAACTAGCGGTGGGCAGACCCAGTACTTC. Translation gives CASSETSGGQTQYF.

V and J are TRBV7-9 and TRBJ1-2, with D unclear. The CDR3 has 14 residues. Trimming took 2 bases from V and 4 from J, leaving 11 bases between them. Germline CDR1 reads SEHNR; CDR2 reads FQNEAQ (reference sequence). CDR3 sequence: CASSLLAAGYGYTF. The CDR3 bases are TGTGCCAGCAGCTTATTGGCCGCGGGCTATGGCTACACCTTC.

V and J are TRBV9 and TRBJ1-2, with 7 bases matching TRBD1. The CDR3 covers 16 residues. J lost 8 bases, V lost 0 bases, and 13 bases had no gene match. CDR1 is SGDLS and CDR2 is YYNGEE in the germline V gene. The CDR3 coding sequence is TGTGCCAGCAGCGTAGAGCTGGGACAGTCTTTGGACGGCTACACCTTC. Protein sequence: CASSVELGQSLDGYTF.

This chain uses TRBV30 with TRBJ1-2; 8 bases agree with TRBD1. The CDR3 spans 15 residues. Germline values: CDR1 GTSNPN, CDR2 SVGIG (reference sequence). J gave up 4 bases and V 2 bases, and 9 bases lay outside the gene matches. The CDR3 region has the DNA TGTGCCTGGAGTAGCGTTACAGGGGGGACCTATGGCTACACCTTC. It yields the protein CAWSSVTGGTYGYTF.

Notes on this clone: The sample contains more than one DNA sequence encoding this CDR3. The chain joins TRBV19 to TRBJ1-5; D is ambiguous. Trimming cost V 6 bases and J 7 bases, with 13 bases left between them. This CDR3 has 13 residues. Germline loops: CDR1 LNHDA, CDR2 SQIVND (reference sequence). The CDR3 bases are TGTGCCAGTAGCCCCCGTCGAGACCAGCCCCAGCATTTT. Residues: CASSPRRDQPQHF.

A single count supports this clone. CDR3 loop: CASSLGQKNTEAFF. CDR3 sequence (DNA): TGCGCCAGCAGCTTGGGCCAGAAGAACACTGAAGCTTTCTTT. The J gene is TRBJ1-1, the V gene TRBV5-1; D remains ambiguous. V was trimmed by 0 bases and J by 1 base, leaving 7 bases between them. The length of the CDR3 is 14 residues. Germline V gene lookup returns CDR1 SGHRS and CDR2 YFSETQ. The full variable domain, in which reference TRBV5-1 and TRBJ1-1 provide the parts outside the CDR3, is KAGVTQTPRYLIKTRGQQVTLSCSPISGHRSVSWYQQTPGQGLQFLFEYFSETQRNKGNFPGRFSGRQFSNSRSEMNVSTLELGDSALYLCASSLGQKNTEAFFGQGTRLTVV.

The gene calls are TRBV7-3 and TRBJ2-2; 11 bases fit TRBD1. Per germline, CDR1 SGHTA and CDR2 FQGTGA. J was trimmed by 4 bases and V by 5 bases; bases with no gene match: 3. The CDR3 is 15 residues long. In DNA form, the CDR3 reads TGTGCCAGCAGCCGGGACAGGGGGATCACCGGGGAGCTGTTTTTT. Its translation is CASSRDRGITGELFF.

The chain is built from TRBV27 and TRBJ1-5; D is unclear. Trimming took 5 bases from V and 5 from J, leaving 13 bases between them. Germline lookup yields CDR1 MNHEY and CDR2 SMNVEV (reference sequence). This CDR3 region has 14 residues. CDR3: CASSIPPRYQPQHF. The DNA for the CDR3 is TGTGCCAGCAGTATACCCCCGAGGTATCAGCCCCAGCATTTT.

As DNA, the CDR3 is TGTGCCAGCAGCTCTGAGACAGAAAGCAATCAGCCCCAGCATTTT. Translated, it gives CASSSETESNQPQHF. The V call is TRBV7-4, the J call TRBJ1-5; D may be TRBD1 (5 bases). CDR3 length: 15 residues. Trimming cost V 4 bases and J 1 base, with 11 bases left between them. The germline V gene has CDR1 SGHVT and CDR2 SQSDAQ.

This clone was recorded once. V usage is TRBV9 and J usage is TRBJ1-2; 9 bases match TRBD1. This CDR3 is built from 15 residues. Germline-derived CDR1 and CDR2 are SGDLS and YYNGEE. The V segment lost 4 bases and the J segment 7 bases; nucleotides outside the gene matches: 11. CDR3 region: CASSLNRGHWGGYTF. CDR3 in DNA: TGTGCCAGCAGCCTCAACAGGGGGCATTGGGGTGGCTACACCTTC. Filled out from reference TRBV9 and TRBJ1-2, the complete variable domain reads DSGVTQTPKHLITATGQRVTLRCSPRSGDLSVYWYQQSLDQGLQFLIQYYNGEERAKGNILERFSAQQFPDLHSELNLSSLELGDSALYFCASSLNRGHWGGYTFGSGTRLTVV.

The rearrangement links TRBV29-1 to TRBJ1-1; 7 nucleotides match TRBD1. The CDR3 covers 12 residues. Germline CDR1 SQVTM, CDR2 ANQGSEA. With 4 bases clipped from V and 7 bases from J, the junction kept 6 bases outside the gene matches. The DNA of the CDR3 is TGCAGCGTTGCAAAAGGGGGCTTTGAAGCTTTCTTT. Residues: CSVAKGGFEAFF.

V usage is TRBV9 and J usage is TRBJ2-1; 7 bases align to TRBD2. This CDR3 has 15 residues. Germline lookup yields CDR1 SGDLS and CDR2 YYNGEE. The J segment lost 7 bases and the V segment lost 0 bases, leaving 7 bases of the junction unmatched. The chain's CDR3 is CASSVEGGRDNEQFF. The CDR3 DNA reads TGTGCCAGCAGCGTAGAAGGAGGGAGGGATAATGAGCAGTTCTTC.

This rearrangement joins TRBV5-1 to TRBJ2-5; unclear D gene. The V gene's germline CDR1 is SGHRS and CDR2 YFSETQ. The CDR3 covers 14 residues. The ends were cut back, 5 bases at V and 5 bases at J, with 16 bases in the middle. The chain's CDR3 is CASRAVTLGETQYF. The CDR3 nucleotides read TGCGCCAGCAGGGCCGTGACCCTAGGGGAGACCCAGTACTTC.

The CDR3 loop is CASSSNLVLNQPQHF. The CDR3, as DNA: TGTGCCAGCAGTTCAAACCTGGTTCTCAATCAGCCCCAGCATTTT. The J gene is TRBJ1-5, the V gene TRBV27; D remains ambiguous. The CDR3 spans 15 residues. The V end was cut by 4 bases, the J end by 3 bases, with 13 bases between. CDR1 MNHEY and CDR2 SMNVEV come from the germline V gene (reference sequence).

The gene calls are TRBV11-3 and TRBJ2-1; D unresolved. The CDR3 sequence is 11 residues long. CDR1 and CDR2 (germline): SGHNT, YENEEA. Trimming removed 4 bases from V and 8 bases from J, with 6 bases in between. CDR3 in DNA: TGTGCCAGCAGCTATCGGGATGAGCAGTTCTTC. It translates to CASSYRDEQFF.

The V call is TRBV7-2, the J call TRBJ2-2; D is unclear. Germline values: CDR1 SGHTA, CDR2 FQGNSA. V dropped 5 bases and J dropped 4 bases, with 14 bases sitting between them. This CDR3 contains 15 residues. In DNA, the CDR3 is TGTGCCAGCAGCACCATCCTTGGGTTCACCGGGGAGCTGTTTTTT. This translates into CASSTILGFTGELFF. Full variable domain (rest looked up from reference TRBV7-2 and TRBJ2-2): GAGVSQSPSNKVTEKGKDVELRCDPISGHTALYWYRQSLGQGLEFLIYFQGNSAPDKSGLPSDRFSAERTGGSVSTLTIQRTQQEDSAVYLCASSTILGFTGELFFGEGSRLTVL.

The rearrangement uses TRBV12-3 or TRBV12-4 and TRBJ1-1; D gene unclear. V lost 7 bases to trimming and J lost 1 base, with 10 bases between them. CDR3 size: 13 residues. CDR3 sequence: CASTGGWNTEAFF. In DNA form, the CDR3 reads TGTGCCAGCACGGGTGGGTGGAACACTGAAGCTTTCTTT.

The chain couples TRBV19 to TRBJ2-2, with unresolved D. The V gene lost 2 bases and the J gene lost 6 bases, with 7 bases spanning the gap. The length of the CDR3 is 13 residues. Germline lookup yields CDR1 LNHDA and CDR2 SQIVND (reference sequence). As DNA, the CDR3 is TGTGCCAGTAGTATAAATAGGCCCGGGGAGCTGTTTTTT. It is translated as CASSINRPGELFF.